A single sample gave rise to the 24 T cell receptor beta chains below, sequenced in a study of cytomegalovirus exposure and HLA in healthy donors. TCRdb's copy holds only in-frame clones and misses some; the assay was immunoSEQ multiplex PCR. The table lists about 340,000 clones, around 86% of them singletons, with approximately 0.84% in the top ten. Sample: PBMCs. These receptors all stem from a woman aged 18-29 years in good health and CMV-seronegative.

This clone was counted between two and nine times. At one end, the junction sequence differs from germline, possibly due to a read error. CDR3 bases: TGTGCTAGCAGCTTAGGGCCCGGGGGGGGCCAAGAGACCCAGTACTTC. Protein: CASSLGPGGGQETQYF. The rearrangement uses TRBV7-7 and TRBJ2-5, with 8 bases lining up with TRBD2. CDR3 length: 16 amino acids. Germline CDR1 SSHAT, CDR2 FNYEAQ (reference sequence).

The J gene is TRBJ2-7, the V gene TRBV4-2; 7 nucleotides line up with TRBD1. The CDR3 extends over 18 amino acids. The V and J ends lost 0 bases and 3 bases, in that order; junction bases with no gene match: 14. Germline values: CDR1 LGHNA, CDR2 YNFKEQ. The CDR3 region is CASSQDLPRTGPDYEQYF. As DNA, the CDR3 is TGTGCCAGCAGCCAAGATCTTCCACGGACAGGCCCAGACTACGAGCAGTACTTC.

The chain joins TRBV9 to TRBJ1-1; D call uncertain. CDR3 length: 14 amino acids. Germline V CDR1 and CDR2: SGDLS, YYNGEE. V was clipped by 0 bases and J by 5 bases, with 11 bases between them. The CDR3 coding sequence is TGTGCCAGCAGCGTAGTCGGGTCATGGACTGAAGCTTTCTTT. It yields the protein CASSVVGSWTEAFF.

The V gene is TRBV6-6, the J gene TRBJ2-1; 8 nucleotides agree with TRBD2. Losses at the gene ends were 4 bases for V and 6 bases for J; bases not matched to a gene: 11. Germline CDR1 is MNHNY and CDR2 is SVGAGI (reference sequence). This CDR3 is 16 amino acids long. CDR3: CASSFAPAGAGNEQFF. The CDR3 DNA reads as TGTGCCAGCAGTTTCGCCCCAGCGGGAGCGGGCAATGAGCAGTTCTTC.

J is TRBJ2-7 and V is TRBV7-7; TRBD1 might be the D (6 bases). V lost 5 bases and J lost 3, with 17 bases in between. This CDR3 has 15 residues. The germline gives CDR1 SSHAT, CDR2 FNYEAQ (reference sequence). The chain's CDR3 is CASSPQGGLDYEQYF. For the CDR3, the DNA is TGTGCCAGCAGCCCACAGGGTGGTTTAGACTACGAGCAGTACTTC.

The chain carries TRBV7-9 and TRBJ2-5, with D hard to call. The CDR3 loop spans 13 amino acids. V shed 3 bases and J shed 3 bases, with 8 bases lying between them. Germline lookup yields CDR1 SEHNR and CDR2 FQNEAQ (reference sequence). The CDR3 protein is CASSLHQKETQYF. As DNA, the CDR3 is TGTGCCAGCAGCTTGCATCAGAAAGAGACCCAGTACTTC. Using reference TRBV7-9 and TRBJ2-5 for the parts outside the CDR3, the full variable domain is DTGVSQNPRHKITKRGQNVTFRCDPISEHNRLYWYRQTLGQGPEFLTYFQNEAQLEKSRLLSDRFSAERPKGSFSTLEIQRTEQGDSAMYLCASSLHQKETQYFGPGTRLLVL.

A single count supports this clone. The chain combines TRBV28 with TRBJ1-2; 7 bases are shared with TRBD1. CDR3 size: 13 residues. After removal of 6 bases from V and 7 bases from J, the junction contained 8 bases not matched to a gene. CDR1 and CDR2 (germline): MDHEN, SYDVKM. The CDR3: CASSGQGVGGYTF. The CDR3 bases are TGTGCCAGCAGCGGGCAGGGGGTCGGTGGCTACACCTTC.

CDR3: CASSTQAPTNEKLFF. CDR3 in DNA: TGTGCCAGCAGTACTCAAGCTCCAACTAATGAAAAACTGTTTTTT. The chain has TRBV27 and TRBJ1-4, with no clear D. CDR1 and CDR2 from the germline V gene are MNHEY and SMNVEV (reference sequence). This CDR3 spans 15 amino acids. V was clipped by 5 bases and J by 0 bases, with 10 bases between them.

The chain combines TRBV6-5 with TRBJ1-1, with a possible D match to TRBD1 (6 bases). Germline V lookup: CDR1 MNHEY, CDR2 SVGAGI. V lost 4 bases and J 0 bases, leaving 9 bases between the germline ends. This CDR3 is built from 14 residues. The CDR3: CASSSTGLNTEAFF. The CDR3 bases are TGTGCCAGCAGTTCTACAGGGTTGAACACTGAAGCTTTCTTT.

The chain uses TRBV5-6 and TRBJ1-3; TRBD1 matches 7 bases. Germline lookup yields CDR1 SGHDT and CDR2 YYEEEE. Trimming removed 4 bases from V and 2 bases from J; junction bases left unmatched: 9. The CDR3 extends over 16 amino acids. The CDR3 nucleotides are TGTGCCAGCAGCGCGAACAGGGGATGGGCTGGAAACACCATATATTTT. This translates into CASSANRGWAGNTIYF.

The rearrangement links TRBV19 to TRBJ2-3, with no clear D. The V and J ends lost 3 bases and 6 bases respectively, with 10 bases between them. The CDR3 spans 13 residues. Per the germline V gene, CDR1 is LNHDA and CDR2 is SQIVND (reference sequence). Here the CDR3 reads CASSISPGDTQYF. As DNA, the CDR3 is TGTGCCAGTAGTATTTCTCCCGGGGATACGCAGTATTTT.

CDR3 in DNA: TGTGCCAGCAGCTTAGCTCTAGGGGCCTACAATGAGCAGTTCTTC. It encodes CASSLALGAYNEQFF. The J gene is TRBJ2-1, the V gene TRBV7-2, with D maybe TRBD1 (5 bases). V lost 0 bases to trimming and J lost 2 bases, with 8 bases between them. Germline V gives CDR1 SGHTA, CDR2 FQGNSA. This CDR3 region has 15 residues.

This chain uses TRBV4-1 with TRBJ2-1; 14 bases fit TRBD2. CDR3 length equals 15 residues. CDR1 is MGHRA and CDR2 is YSYEKL in the germline V gene. The ends lost 4 bases at V and 10 bases at J; junction bases unmatched: 6. CDR3 in amino acids: CASSPGLAGVGEQFF. The CDR3 coding sequence is TGCGCCAGCAGCCCGGGACTAGCGGGAGTAGGGGAGCAGTTCTTC.

This sequence joins TRBV28 and TRBJ1-5; TRBD1 agrees at 9 bases. Looked up from germline, CDR1 is MDHEN and CDR2 is SYDVKM. This CDR3 comprises 17 residues. With V trimmed by 4 bases and J by 3 bases, 10 bases remained unmatched. The DNA for the CDR3 is TGTGCCAGCAGTTCGGGACAGGGAGTAGGAATCAATCAGCCCCAGCATTTT. It encodes CASSSGQGVGINQPQHF.

This chain connects TRBV15 to TRBJ2-1, with TRBD1 matching over 7 bases. The CDR3 length is 13 residues. With 0 bases clipped from V and 12 bases from J, the junction kept 5 bases outside the gene matches. CDR1 is LNHNV, CDR2 YYDKDF, per germline (reference sequence). The CDR3 protein is CATSRDQGDGQFF. The CDR3 region has the DNA TGTGCCACCAGCAGAGATCAGGGGGATGGGCAGTTCTTC.

This clone has a single count. V usage is TRBV29-1 and J usage is TRBJ2-5, with TRBD2 matching 13 bases. CDR1 SQVTM and CDR2 ANQGSEA come from the germline V gene. With 6 bases clipped from V and 5 bases from J, the junction kept 6 bases outside the gene matches. The CDR3 sequence is 14 residues long. This CDR3 is CSVGLAGVLETQYF. For the CDR3, the DNA is TGCAGCGTAGGACTAGCGGGAGTTTTGGAGACCCAGTACTTC.

The V call is TRBV7-9, the J call TRBJ2-7; D is unclear. The germline gives CDR1 SEHNR, CDR2 FQNEAQ (reference sequence). CDR3 length: 13 amino acids. V lost 3 bases and J 1 base, leaving 7 bases between the germline ends. For the CDR3, the DNA is TGTGCCAGCAGCTTTGGCAAGTCCTACGAGCAGTACTTC. This codes for CASSFGKSYEQYF.

The chain combines TRBV4-1 with TRBJ1-1, with D unclear. Germline values: CDR1 MGHRA, CDR2 YSYEKL. V lost 1 base and J lost 0, with 3 bases in between. CDR3 size: 13 residues. The CDR3 sequence is CASSQVMNTEAFF. CDR3 nucleotides: TGCGCCAGCAGCCAAGTCATGAACACTGAAGCTTTCTTT.

The chain recombines TRBV2 with TRBJ1-3, with TRBD1 matching 7 bases. Germline trimming cut 1 base from V and 4 bases from J; bases unmatched to any gene: 7. From germline, CDR1 is SNHLY and CDR2 FYNNEI. The CDR3 is made up of 16 amino acids. The CDR3 sequence is CASSEGGQTTGNTIYF. The CDR3 DNA sequence: TGTGCCAGCAGTGAAGGGGGACAGACGACGGGAAACACCATATATTTT.

J is TRBJ1-2 and V is TRBV5-1; D call uncertain. Between the trimmed V and J ends, which lost 2 bases and 8 bases, there was a span of 13 bases. The CDR3 is 13 residues long. Germline CDR1 and CDR2: SGHRS and YFSETQ. DNA of the CDR3: TGCGCCAGCAGCTTAATCGAAAAACACGGCTACACCTTC. Encoded protein: CASSLIEKHGYTF. Based on the CDR3 plus reference TRBV5-1 and TRBJ1-2, the full variable domain is KAGVTQTPRYLIKTRGQQVTLSCSPISGHRSVSWYQQTPGQGLQFLFEYFSETQRNKGNFPGRFSGRQFSNSRSEMNVSTLELGDSALYLCASSLIEKHGYTFGSGTRLTVV.

V is TRBV28 and J is TRBJ1-5; D perhaps matches TRBD1 (5 bases). The V end lost 8 bases, the J end lost 3 bases, and 23 bases lay between the germline ends. Germline values: CDR1 MDHEN, CDR2 SYDVKM. The CDR3 covers 17 residues. The CDR3 DNA is TGTGCCAGCGGATTAGCCAGGTGGGGCAGGGACAATCAGCCCCAGCATTTT. Translated: CASGLARWGRDNQPQHF.

The chain uses TRBV5-1 and TRBJ1-2; 7 bases map to TRBD1. The CDR3 contains 13 residues. V lost 3 bases, J lost 4 bases, and 3 bases stayed unmatched. CDR1 and CDR2 (germline): SGHRS, YFSETQ. CDR3: CASSSTGSYGYTF. In nucleotides, the CDR3 is TGCGCCAGCAGCTCGACAGGGAGCTATGGCTACACCTTC.

V gene TRBV5-4 combines with J gene TRBJ2-6; 8 bases line up with TRBD1. This CDR3 comprises 19 residues. Trimming removed 0 bases from V and 1 base from J; junction bases left unmatched: 9. Per the germline V gene, CDR1 is SGHNT and CDR2 is YYREEE (reference sequence). CDR3 amino acids: CASSLDSQGALSGANVLTF. The CDR3, as DNA: TGTGCCAGCAGCTTGGATTCGCAGGGGGCCCTTTCTGGGGCCAACGTCCTGACTTTC.

The chain joins TRBV5-4 to TRBJ2-5, with 7 bases fitting TRBD1. The trim removed 4 bases at V and 4 bases at J, leaving 7 bases unmatched. Germline-derived CDR1 and CDR2 are SGHNT and YYREEE (reference sequence). The CDR3 consists of 14 residues. The DNA for the CDR3 is TGTGCCAGCAGCCTCGACAGGGCTTCAGAGACCCAGTACTTC. It encodes CASSLDRASETQYF.